This TCR beta chain was documented in a study of CD8 T cells in ankylosing spondylitis. Study-level findings and limits: The study looked at matched synovial fluid samples from ankylosing spondylitis patients. Disease-linked clones were reported to be significantly enriched there. It appeared that ankylosing spondylitis blood was characterized by a TCR beta motif of roughly 8 highly homologous variants. Earlier work had already found some motif variants in reactive arthritis synovial fluid and blood.

The authors made TCR beta libraries by quantitative 5'-RACE with molecular barcodes. Each CDR3 protein gets one entry after TCRdb re-called the 5' RACE reads with MiXCR. The data show around 250,000 distinct CDR3 sequences, roughly a tenth seen once. Ten or more counts support this clonotype. Its antigen is undetermined. The CDR3 sequence is 13 residues long. Germline values: CDR1 LGHNA, CDR2 YNFKEQ. Trimming left V 1 base short and J 5 bases short, with 6 bases between. Sequencing used blood, either unsorted or a sorted T cell fraction (not recorded which). The chain links TRBV4-2 to TRBJ1-5; D remains unclear. This clonotype was sampled from a male donor with ankylosing spondylitis or in good health (not recorded which). The CDR3 DNA reads TGTGCCAGCAGCCAAGTTGCGCATCAGCCCCAGCATTTT. As protein: CASSQVAHQPQHF.